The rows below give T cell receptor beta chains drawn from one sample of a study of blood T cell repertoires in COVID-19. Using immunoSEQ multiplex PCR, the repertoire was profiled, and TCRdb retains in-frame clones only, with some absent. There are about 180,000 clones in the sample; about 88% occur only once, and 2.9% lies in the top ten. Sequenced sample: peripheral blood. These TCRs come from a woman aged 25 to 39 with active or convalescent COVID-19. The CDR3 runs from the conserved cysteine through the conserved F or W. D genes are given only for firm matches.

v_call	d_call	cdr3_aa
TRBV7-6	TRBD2	CASSLAGRRAGESDTQYF
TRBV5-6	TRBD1	CASSLGPGQGAGYTF
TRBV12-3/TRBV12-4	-	CASSVQGTEAFF
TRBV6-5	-	CASSYSRGGNQPQHF
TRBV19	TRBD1	CASYTPGTGFSEAFF
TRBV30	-	CAWSNRDYQASGTQYF
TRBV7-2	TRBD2	CASSPSGSPDTQYF
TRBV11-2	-	CASSLGAGWNEQFF
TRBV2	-	CASSLTDTQYF
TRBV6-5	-	CASSWGESTDTQYF
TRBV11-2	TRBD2	CASSVPGLGVNEQFF
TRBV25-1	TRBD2	CASRGEGGRAYYNEQFF
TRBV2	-	CASSSLAETQYF
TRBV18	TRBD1	CASSTDREGNSPLHF
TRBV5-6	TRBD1	CASSLGQGDYGYTF
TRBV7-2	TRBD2	CASSTEGTSGGVF
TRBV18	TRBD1	CASSPRGVSGGTEAFF
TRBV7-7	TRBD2	CASSLVAGGPDEQFF
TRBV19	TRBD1	CASSTRQGLKAEAFF
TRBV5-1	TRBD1	CASTKGAGTNEKLFF
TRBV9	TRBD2	CASSPRAGANEQYF
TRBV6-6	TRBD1	CATNDLGGTYGYTF
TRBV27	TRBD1	CASSFGTGHGYTF
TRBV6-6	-	CASTTDRNSGANVLTF
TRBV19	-	CASTPPPGSLGYTF
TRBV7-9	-	CASSLGGGRAHTEAFF
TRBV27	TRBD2	CASSLSGAGGPYEQYF
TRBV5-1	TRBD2	CASSSGLVGGTGELFF
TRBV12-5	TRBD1	CASEPGQGNQPQHF
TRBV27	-	CASSLSPGGDVYYGYTF
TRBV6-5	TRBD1	CASSRRDRDRYGYTF
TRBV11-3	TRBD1	CASSSTGVGTGELFF
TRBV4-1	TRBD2	CASSQSTSGGSYEQYF
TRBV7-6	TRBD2	CASSGVSGPAGLAGVVWSEQYF
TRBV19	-	CASTKRSGSGNTIYF
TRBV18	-	CASSSTPGAGNTEAFF
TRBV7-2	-	CASSLAGAAGNTIYF
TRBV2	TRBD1	CASSRTGSSGNTIYF
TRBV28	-	CASSPHHSNQPQHF
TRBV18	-	CASSSLGQTNTGELFF
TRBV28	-	CASSLPHGNSPLHF
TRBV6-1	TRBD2	CASSEWGGRAYEQYF
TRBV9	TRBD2	CASSVSAGGLNEQFF
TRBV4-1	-	CASSPSNTGELFF
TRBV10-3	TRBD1	CAISEGQGGHQPQHF
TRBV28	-	CASSSLGRAYSNQPQHF
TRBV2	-	CASRQGSSYNEQFF
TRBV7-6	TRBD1	CASSSYPKGTGGLPYEQYF
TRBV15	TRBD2	CATSRGLAGVGKETQYF
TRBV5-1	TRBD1	CASSHRTGGWETQYF
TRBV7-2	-	CASSLGLAGQSTDTQYF
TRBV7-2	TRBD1	CASSLEGTGHREQYF
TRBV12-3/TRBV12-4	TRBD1	CASSWTGLYGYTF
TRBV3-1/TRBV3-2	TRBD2	CASSPDLSGDTGSDTQYF
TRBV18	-	CASSPVTGLNTEAFF